The next 8 T cell receptor beta chains were all read from a single sample in a study of blood T cells in healthy people across ages. Next came a second PCR, run for about 6 to 12 cycles, which used a sample-barcoded 5' primer along with a J-beta primer mix. MiXCR, applied by TCRdb to the 5' RACE reads, yields one record per CDR3 protein. The sample carries about 1.4 million distinct CDR3 sequences, approximately 60% recorded once. Material: blood. Every receptor here comes from a young man in good health.

This clonotype came up a few times. The V call is TRBV15, the J call TRBJ2-1; tentative D call: TRBD2 (5 bases). This CDR3 is 15 amino acids long. Trimming shortened V by 3 bases and J by 5 bases, and 14 bases separated the two germline ends. The germline CDR1 and CDR2 sequences are LNHNV and YYDKDF (reference sequence). CDR3 amino acids: CATSSRGQSNNEQFF. The CDR3 region has the DNA TGTGCCACCAGCAGTAGAGGGCAGTCGAACAATGAGCAGTTCTTC.

This chain connects TRBV27 to TRBJ2-7; D perhaps matches TRBD1 (6 bases). CDR1 and CDR2 (germline): MNHEY, SMNVEV (reference sequence). CDR3 length: 13 amino acids. V was shortened by 4 bases and J by 5 bases, with 12 bases between the two germline ends. The CDR3 DNA follows: TGTGCCAGCAGTTCGTCAGGGGTGGACGAGCAGTACTTC. It yields the protein CASSSSGVDEQYF.

The rearrangement links TRBV12-3 or TRBV12-4 to TRBJ2-1, with 8 bases identical to TRBD1. The CDR3 is 16 residues long. Trimming at V came to 3 bases and at J to 13 bases, leaving 17 bases not matched to a gene. In nucleotides, the CDR3 is TGTGCCAGCAGTTTCTATACGGGACAGGCAGGTGCTGTCCAGTTCTTC. It yields the protein CASSFYTGQAGAVQFF.

The genes are TRBV6-5 and TRBJ2-1, with D perhaps TRBD2 (5 bases). Germline loops: CDR1 MNHEY, CDR2 SVGAGI. V was clipped by 5 bases and J by 3 bases, with 14 bases between them. The CDR3 has 15 residues. Here the CDR3 reads CASSTGSSYYNEQFF. CDR3 DNA sequence: TGTGCCAGCAGTACGGGATCGTCTTACTACAATGAGCAGTTCTTC.

The gene calls are TRBV2 and TRBJ1-2, with unresolved D. The CDR3 is 16 amino acids. The germline V and J ends were trimmed by 1 base and 8 bases, with 20 bases remaining between them. Germline lookup yields CDR1 SNHLY and CDR2 FYNNEI. The CDR3, as DNA: TGTGCCAGCAGTGAAGATGTCAGGATCACTATGAGCGGCTACACCTTC. This codes for CASSEDVRITMSGYTF.

J is TRBJ2-1 and V is TRBV7-2; 8 nucleotides line up with TRBD2. The V gene's germline CDR1 is SGHTA and CDR2 FQGNSA. V shed 4 bases and J 9 bases; nucleotides not matched to a gene: 11. The CDR3 totals 15 residues. DNA for the CDR3: TGTGCCAGCAGCTCCACAGGGACTAGGTTCACTGAGCAGTTCTTC. This encodes CASSSTGTRFTEQFF.

This clonotype turned up a few times. The chain is built from TRBV12-3 or TRBV12-4 and TRBJ2-7; D could derive from TRBD1 or TRBD2 (5 bases each). The end of the DNA is better explained by TRBJ2-5, so the J call may be wrong. This CDR3 spans 14 amino acids. CDR3 sequence: CASSLAGVEETQYF. In DNA form, the CDR3 reads TGTGCCAGCAGTTTAGCGGGGGTTGAGGAGACCCAGTACTTC.

About this clonotype itself: A single base separates this from a much larger clone, so it may be a read error. The chain uses TRBV12-3 or TRBV12-4 and TRBJ2-1, with D perhaps TRBD2 (7 bases). The CDR3 is made up of 14 amino acids. Trimming took 0 bases from V and 9 from J, leaving 12 bases between them. The CDR3 bases are TGTGCCAGCAGTTTAGCGGGGGGGCACAGTGAGCAGTTCTTC. This codes for CASSLAGGHSEQFF.